A single T cell receptor (beta chain) is shown here with its context. Libraries were prepared by immunoSEQ multiplex PCR; TCRdb keeps only in-frame clonotypes and omits some of them. The data hold over 55,000 clones, with 82% observed a single time. The sample is drawn from a study of blood T cell repertoires in COVID-19. Study summary: Some COVID-19 samples were acute and others convalescent; all came from the United States, Italy and Spain.

The CDR3 totals 14 residues. The germline gives CDR1 MNHEY, CDR2 SMNVEV (reference sequence). The ends were cut back, 0 bases at V and 3 bases at J, with 8 bases in the middle. This sequence joins TRBV27 and TRBJ1-1; no reliable D call. Specimen: peripheral blood. The clonotype comes from a woman aged 55-69 years with acute or convalescent COVID-19. The CDR3 protein is CASSLSGSYTEAFF. CDR3 nucleotide sequence: TGTGCCAGCAGTTTATCGGGCAGTTACACTGAAGCTTTCTTT.